Below are 18 T cell receptor beta chains sequenced from a single sample in a study of blood T cell repertoires in COVID-19 (TCRdb year 2020). To prepare the library, the immunoSEQ multiplex PCR assay was applied. Drawn from immuneACCESS, this table holds only the in-frame rearrangements with V and J called that TCRdb kept. Clones are partly lost; checked studies trace under half to an unresolved V gene and leave the rest unexplained. Recorded for this sample are about 170,000 clones; roughly four fifths of them occurred a single time. Around 9.9% of the sample is held by the ten biggest clonotypes. The sequencing input was peripheral blood. The receptors were gathered from a man aged 70 or older with active or convalescent COVID-19.

The chain joins TRBV3-1 (or the pseudogene TRBV3-2) to TRBJ2-3; TRBD1 is a possible D gene (6 bases). The CDR3 is 14 residues long. Germline V gene data show CDR1 as LGHDT and CDR2 as YNNKEL (reference sequence). V lost 3 bases to trimming and J lost 5 bases, with 12 bases between them. CDR3 protein: CASSHLGHGDTQYF. Here the CDR3 DNA reads TGTGCCAGCAGCCACCTGGGACATGGAGATACGCAGTATTTT.

This clone came up a few times. This chain uses TRBV28 with TRBJ1-2; 9 bases match TRBD1. This CDR3 comprises 14 residues. The trim removed 1 base at V and 8 bases at J, leaving 5 bases unmatched. Germline CDR1 and CDR2: MDHEN and SYDVKM. This chain's CDR3 is CASSLSHRGRGYTF. CDR3 in DNA: TGTGCCAGCAGTTTATCCCACAGGGGGCGCGGCTACACCTTC.

The chain recombines TRBV4-3 with TRBJ1-2, with D possibly being TRBD1 (6 bases). V shed 0 bases and J shed 6 bases, with 17 bases lying between them. Germline V gene lookup returns CDR1 LGHNA and CDR2 YSLEER. The CDR3 spans 16 residues. CDR3 nucleotides: TGCGCCAGCAGCCAAGAATGGGGACAAAATACGCATGGCTACACCTTC. Translated, it gives CASSQEWGQNTHGYTF.

This clone was counted once. This chain connects TRBV18 to TRBJ1-3, with D perhaps TRBD1 (6 bases). Looked up from germline, CDR1 is KGHSH and CDR2 is LQKENI. There are 19 residues in the CDR3. Trimming took 1 base from V and 0 from J, leaving 19 bases between them. In DNA form, the CDR3 reads TGTGCCAGCTCACCACTTAGAGCCGGACAGTCCAACTCTGGAAACACCATATATTTT. It yields the protein CASSPLRAGQSNSGNTIYF. Combining the CDR3 with reference TRBV18 and TRBJ1-3 gives the whole variable domain NAGVMQNPRHLVRRRGQEARLRCSPMKGHSHVYWYRQLPEEGLKFMVYLQKENIIDESGMPKERFSAEFPKEGPSILRIQQVVRGDSAAYFCASSPLRAGQSNSGNTIYFGEGSWLTVV.

This clone has only a few counts. The J gene is TRBJ1-1, the V gene TRBV11-2; TRBD1 aligns across 7 bases. Germline CDR1 SGHAT, CDR2 FQNNGV. J was trimmed by 1 base and V by 5 bases; bases with no gene match: 4. CDR3 length equals 14 residues. CDR3 loop: CASSLGTANTEAFF. The CDR3 DNA sequence: TGTGCCAGCAGCCTCGGGACAGCGAACACTGAAGCTTTCTTT.

The chain joins TRBV18 to TRBJ2-4, with D possibly TRBD2 on 5 matching bases. The CDR3 totals 15 residues. CDR1 KGHSH and CDR2 LQKENI come from the germline V gene. Trimming took 3 bases from V and 1 from J, leaving 10 bases between them. In DNA form, the CDR3 reads TGTGCCAGCTCACCTCGGGAAGGGGCCAAAAACATTCAGTACTTC. This translates into CASSPREGAKNIQYF.

The chain links TRBV18 to TRBJ2-7, with D possibly being TRBD2 (5 bases). Germline CDR1 reads KGHSH; CDR2 reads LQKENI. This CDR3 has 13 amino acids. V gave up 4 bases and J gave up 0 bases, with 7 bases separating them. The CDR3 nucleotides are TGTGCCAGCTCACTCCGGGACTCCTACGAGCAGTACTTC. Its protein is CASSLRDSYEQYF.

CDR3 loop: CASSLSVTGYEQYF. As DNA, the CDR3 is TGTGCCAGCTCACTGTCGGTCACCGGCTACGAGCAGTACTTC. The V call is TRBV18, the J call TRBJ2-7, with D hard to call. CDR3 size: 14 residues. Germline lookup yields CDR1 KGHSH and CDR2 LQKENI. Trimming shortened V by 4 bases and J by 3 bases, and 13 bases separated the two germline ends.

The chain has TRBV18 and TRBJ1-1, with D unclear. CDR1 and CDR2 (germline): KGHSH, LQKENI. V lost 0 bases and J lost 7, with 15 bases in between. The CDR3 runs 15 residues. The CDR3 DNA reads TGTGCCAGCTCACCACCGGGTAGAGGGAGGGTTGAAGCTTTCTTT. Its protein is CASSPPGRGRVEAFF.

The V gene is TRBV7-2, the J gene TRBJ1-1, with a weak D call TRBD1 (5 bases). Trimming pared 3 bases from V and 1 base from J, leaving 12 bases between. This CDR3 contains 15 residues. Per the germline V gene, CDR1 is SGHTA and CDR2 is FQGNSA. The CDR3 here is CASSFSTQGNTEAFF. CDR3 bases: TGTGCCAGCAGCTTTAGCACGCAGGGGAACACTGAAGCTTTCTTT.

This chain joins TRBV28 and TRBJ2-2, with 9 bases fitting TRBD1. V gave up 3 bases and J gave up 4 bases; unmatched junction bases: 9. The V gene's germline CDR1 is MDHEN and CDR2 SYDVKM. CDR3 size: 17 residues. The CDR3 here is CASSFRIGTGSTGELFF. The CDR3 nucleotides are TGTGCCAGCAGTTTTCGAATTGGGACAGGGAGCACCGGGGAGCTGTTTTTT. The variable domain in full, with the rest retrieved from reference TRBV28 and TRBJ2-2, is DVKVTQSSRYLVKRTGEKVFLECVQDMDHENMFWYRQDPGLGLRLIYFSYDVKMKEKGDIPEGYSVSREKKERFSLILESASTNQTSMYLCASSFRIGTGSTGELFFGEGSRLTVL.

This clone was seen once. The V gene is TRBV4-3, the J gene TRBJ2-2, with a possible D match to TRBD2 (6 bases). CDR1 LGHNA and CDR2 YSLEER come from the germline V gene. CDR3 size: 17 residues. The germline V and J ends were trimmed by 0 bases and 0 bases, with 11 bases remaining between them. The CDR3 sequence: CASSQENAGSNTGELFF. CDR3 DNA sequence: TGCGCCAGCAGCCAAGAGAATGCGGGGTCGAACACCGGGGAGCTGTTTTTT.

The chain couples TRBV5-1 to TRBJ1-4; D uncertain. V lost 1 base and J lost 4, with 23 bases in between. The germline CDR1 and CDR2 sequences are SGHRS and YFSETQ. The CDR3 covers 19 residues. The chain's CDR3 is CASSLFPFFEGDNNEKLFF. The CDR3 coding sequence is TGCGCCAGCAGCTTGTTCCCCTTTTTTGAGGGCGATAATAATGAAAAACTGTTTTTT.

This chain links TRBV6-2 or TRBV6-3 with TRBJ1-1, with D hard to call. This CDR3 spans 13 amino acids. Germline CDR1 is MNHEY and CDR2 is SVGEGT. With 2 bases removed from V and 7 bases from J, the gap between germline ends came to 11 bases. The CDR3 spells CASSYERRNEAFF. The CDR3 DNA sequence: TGTGCCAGCAGTTACGAAAGGAGAAATGAAGCTTTCTTT.

V usage is TRBV7-2 and J usage is TRBJ1-6; 11 positions match TRBD1. With V trimmed by 3 bases and J by 10 bases, 5 bases remained unmatched. The CDR3 sequence is 15 residues long. Germline lookup yields CDR1 SGHTA and CDR2 FQGNSA. In DNA form, the CDR3 reads TGTGCCAGCAGCTTGGGGACAGGGGGACGATCACCCCTCCACTTT. It yields the protein CASSLGTGGRSPLHF. Full variable domain (missing parts from reference TRBV7-2 and TRBJ1-6): GAGVSQSPSNKVTEKGKDVELRCDPISGHTALYWYRQSLGQGLEFLIYFQGNSAPDKSGLPSDRFSAERTGGSVSTLTIQRTQQEDSAVYLCASSLGTGGRSPLHFGNGTRLTVT.

This chain joins TRBV6-1 and TRBJ1-3, with D hard to call. Per the germline V gene, CDR1 is MNHNS and CDR2 is SASEGT. This CDR3 contains 16 residues. V shed 4 bases and J shed 2 bases, with 15 bases lying between them. Here the CDR3 reads CASSAEFRGAGNTIYF. CDR3 in DNA: TGTGCCAGCAGTGCCGAGTTCCGAGGCGCTGGAAACACCATATATTTT.

In the case of this clone: The same CDR3 can be traced to other DNA sequences in this sample. The chain is built from TRBV9 and TRBJ1-5; D not certain. The CDR3 extends over 14 amino acids. V was trimmed by 0 bases and J by 4 bases, leaving 8 bases between them. Germline V gene sequence: CDR1 SGDLS, CDR2 YYNGEE. The CDR3 sequence is CASSVGGGNQPQHF. The CDR3 DNA is TGTGCCAGCAGCGTAGGAGGAGGGAATCAGCCCCAGCATTTT.

This clone was detected only a few times. V and J are TRBV29-1 and TRBJ1-4, with 9 bases lining up with TRBD1. Germline V gene lookup returns CDR1 SQVTM and CDR2 ANQGSEA. CDR3 length: 16 amino acids. J lost 2 bases, V lost 7 bases, and 11 bases had no gene match. DNA for the CDR3: TGCAGCGCCGGGGGACAGGGAGAGGCGACTAATGAAAAACTGTTTTTT. Encoded protein: CSAGGQGEATNEKLFF.